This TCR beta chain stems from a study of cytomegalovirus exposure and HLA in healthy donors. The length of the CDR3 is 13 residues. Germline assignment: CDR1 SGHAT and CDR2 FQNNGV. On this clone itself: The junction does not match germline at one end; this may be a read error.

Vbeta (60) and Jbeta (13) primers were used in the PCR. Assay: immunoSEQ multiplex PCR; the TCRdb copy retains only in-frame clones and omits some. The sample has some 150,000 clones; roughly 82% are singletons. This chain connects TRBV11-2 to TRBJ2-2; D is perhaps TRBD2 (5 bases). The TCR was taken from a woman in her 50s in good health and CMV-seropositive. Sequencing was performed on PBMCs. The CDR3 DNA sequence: TGTGCCAGCAGCTTTGGACTCACCGAGGAGCTGTTTTTT. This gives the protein CASSFGLTEELFF.